This T cell receptor beta chain came from a study of shared clonotypes between healthy human individuals. Background on the study: The study drew on a couple of women and a few men aged 18 to 49 as donors. Three CD4 naive, three CD4 memory, two CD8 naive and one CD8 memory plate were used per donor. Study conclusions and caveats: When naive CD4 clonotypes were compared across a few donors, approximately 4.9% were shared. Rarefaction indicated that sorted-subset sequencing remained incomplete although depth was large.

This clone was observed a handful of times. The antigen is unknown. Libraries were prepared by immunoSEQ multiplex PCR; TCRdb keeps only in-frame clonotypes and omits some of them. The sample records a few million clones, just under 95% being singletons. The CDR3 loop spans 14 amino acids. Germline assignment: CDR1 GTSNPN and CDR2 SVGIG (reference sequence). Trimming pared 1 base from V and 5 bases from J, leaving 12 bases between. Sequenced: naive CD4+ T cells from PBMCs. The subset: CD45RA+ positively selected. This chain joins TRBV30 and TRBJ1-5; weak D call: TRBD1 (5 bases). The origin of this receptor is a man between 18 and 29 years old in good health. Some clones in this sample may be carry-over from other donors' samples. Here the CDR3 reads CAWSEAGRYQPQHF. CDR3 coding DNA: TGTGCCTGGAGTGAGGCAGGGAGATATCAGCCCCAGCATTTT. Complete variable domain (other parts from reference TRBV30 and TRBJ1-5): SQTIHQWPATLVQPVGSPLSLECTVEGTSNPNLYWYRQAAGRGLQLLFYSVGIGQISSEVPQNLSASRPQDRQFILSSKKLLLSDSGFYLCAWSEAGRYQPQHFGDGTRLSIL.